This T cell receptor (beta chain) was recorded in a study of beta chain features in type 1 diabetes. V gave up 3 bases and J gave up 2 bases, with 12 bases separating them. CDR3 length: 15 amino acids. CDR1 and CDR2 from the germline V gene are LNHDA and SQIVND (reference sequence). As to this clone: Its antigen is unidentified.

Study-wide results and caveats: PCR might show a preference for shorter templates, equally across patients and controls. Across all four CD4+ subsets, people with type 1 diabetes showed modestly shorter TCRB CDR3s.

Expressed TCRB transcripts were sequenced because the entire RNA isolate underwent reverse transcription. The assay was immunoSEQ multiplex PCR, and TCRdb's table has in-frame clones only and misses some. The sample has hundreds of thousands of clones; over 13% are singletons. Sequencing used naive CD4+ T cells from blood. The source of this sequence is a man aged 18 to 29 with type 1 diabetes. V usage is TRBV19 and J usage is TRBJ2-3; D unclear. CDR3 DNA sequence: TGTGCCAGTAGTATTGTGGGCGGACCCACAGATACGCAGTATTTT. Residues: CASSIVGGPTDTQYF.